The 8 T cell receptor beta chains presented below share a single source sample, sequenced in a study of shared clonotypes between healthy human individuals. Sequencing was performed with immunoSEQ multiplex PCR; in TCRdb, only in-frame clones are kept and a portion is missing. The table shows 2 million to 2.5 million clones, with about 94% occurring only once. Sequenced input: naive CD4+ T cells sorted from blood. Subset indicated: CD45RA+ positively selected. The receptors shown here come from a man aged 18 to 30 in good health.

V and J are TRBV10-2 and TRBJ1-5; D not certain. Germline assignment: CDR1 WSHSY and CDR2 SAAADI. This CDR3 comprises 15 residues. Deletions cut 2 bases from V and 3 bases from J, with 11 bases between. CDR3 amino acids: CASSELRTDNQPQHF. As DNA, the CDR3 is TGCGCCAGCAGTGAGCTTAGGACGGACAATCAGCCCCAGCATTTT.

V and J are TRBV6-6 and TRBJ2-3, with a tentative D call TRBD2 (6 bases). Germline CDR1 and CDR2: MNHNY and SVGAGI (reference sequence). The CDR3 has 13 amino acids. Trimming cost V 6 bases and J 15 bases, with 22 bases left between them. The CDR3 coding sequence is TGTGCCAGCAGCCCCCCGCTGTCGGGGGTTGGATATTTT. Protein sequence: CASSPPLSGVGYF.

V is TRBV4-3 and J is TRBJ1-1; no reliable D call. CDR3 size: 15 residues. CDR1 LGHNA and CDR2 YSLEER come from the germline V gene. V lost 0 bases and J 7 bases, leaving 15 bases between the germline ends. The CDR3 coding sequence is TGCGCCAGCAGCCAAGATCTTACGAGGAACGTTGAAGCTTTCTTT. It is translated as CASSQDLTRNVEAFF.

The chain combines TRBV6-6 with TRBJ2-7, with TRBD1 as a possible D gene (6 bases). In germline, CDR1 is MNHNY, CDR2 SVGAGI (reference sequence). The CDR3 runs 14 residues. With 6 bases removed from V and 1 base from J, the gap between germline ends came to 13 bases. The CDR3: CASRRDIGSYEQYF. In DNA, the CDR3 is TGTGCCAGCAGGAGGGACATAGGATCCTACGAGCAGTACTTC.

V and J are TRBV4-1 and TRBJ1-1; 7 bases line up with TRBD1. The CDR3 contains 15 residues. The germline V gene has CDR1 MGHRA and CDR2 YSYEKL. After removal of 2 bases from V and 5 bases from J, the junction contained 8 bases not matched to a gene. The CDR3 here is CASSQTRQGLTEAFF. CDR3 bases: TGCGCCAGCAGCCAAACCCGACAGGGTTTAACTGAAGCTTTCTTT.

This chain uses TRBV6-6 with TRBJ1-1; D call uncertain. The germline V gene has CDR1 MNHNY and CDR2 SVGAGI (reference sequence). The CDR3 totals 13 residues. V shed 9 bases and J shed 1 base, with 12 bases lying between them. The DNA for the CDR3 is TGTGCCAGATCGGCTGGAGCGAACACTGAAGCTTTCTTT. Protein sequence: CARSAGANTEAFF.

The chain uses TRBV27 and TRBJ1-5; 8 bases match TRBD1. The germline V gene encodes CDR1 MNHEY and CDR2 SMNVEV (reference sequence). Germline trimming cut 3 bases from V and 4 bases from J; bases unmatched to any gene: 5. The CDR3 extends over 15 amino acids. CDR3 region: CASSLGRQGNQPQHF. DNA of the CDR3: TGTGCCAGCAGTTTGGGGCGACAGGGGAATCAGCCCCAGCATTTT.

The V call is TRBV5-4, the J call TRBJ2-5, with 8 bases lining up with TRBD2. Germline V gives CDR1 SGHNT, CDR2 YYREEE (reference sequence). CDR3 length equals 16 residues. Germline trimming cut 0 bases from V and 4 bases from J; bases unmatched to any gene: 8. CDR3 nucleotides: TGTGCCAGCAGCTTGGGTGTAAGCGGGGGCCGAGAGACCCAGTACTTC. It yields the protein CASSLGVSGGRETQYF.